Described below is a single TCR beta chain sequence and its context. Its specific antigen is unknown. There are no base qualities to consult, and no much larger clone falls within one base. This record comes from a study of response to subunit inactivated influenza vaccine (dated by TCRdb to the late 2010s). At the level of the whole study: Deep quantitative profiling of the T cell receptor repertoire was used in the study to follow responses to a trivalent subunit inactivated influenza vaccine.

Per the germline V gene (reference sequence), SGHNT is the CDR1 and YYREEE is the CDR2. The junction shows trimming of 3 bases on V and 8 bases on J, and the gene matches do not reach 8 bases of it. There are 14 amino acids in the CDR3, from cysteine to phenylalanine inclusive. Just the 42-base CDR3 DNA is kept, in frame starting at base 1. Study-wide conclusions, independent of this receptor: The authors suggested that each seasonal influenza vaccination may recruit only a limited number of new T cells.

The method behind the library was RT-PCR. The reads were generated on an Illumina HiSeq 2500. Starting from the raw public reads, TCRdb applied fastp trimming at Q25, assembled clones with MiXCR and retained in-frame beta chains. CDR3 protein sequences are deduplicated, and each keeps its most common genes and DNA. Counted in this sample were around 490,000 distinct CDR3 sequences; 6.5% to 8% of them appeared once. The ten largest account for around 13% of the sample. The receptor comes from a man aged 50 to 69 who received an inactivated influenza vaccine. Donor details come from another sample of the same person, matched by shared clones. The rearrangement combines TRBV5-4 with TRBJ2-1; a stretch of 7 junction bases matches TRBD1. The sample was PBMCs from blood, taken around 25 months after vaccination. The CDR3 amino acid sequence is: CASSWTDRTDEQFF. The DNA sequence is given as TGTGCCAGCAGCTGGACGGACAGGACTGATGAGCAGTTCTTC.